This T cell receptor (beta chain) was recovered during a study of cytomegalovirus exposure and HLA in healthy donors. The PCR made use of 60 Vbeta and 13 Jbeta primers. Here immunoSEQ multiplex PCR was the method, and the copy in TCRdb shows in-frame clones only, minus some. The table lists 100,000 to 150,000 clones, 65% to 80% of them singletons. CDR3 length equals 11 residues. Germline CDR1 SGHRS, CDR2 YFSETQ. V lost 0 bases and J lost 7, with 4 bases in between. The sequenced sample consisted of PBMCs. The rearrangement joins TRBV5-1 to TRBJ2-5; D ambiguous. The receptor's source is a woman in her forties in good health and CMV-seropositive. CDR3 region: CASSLGGTQYF. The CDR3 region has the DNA TGCGCCAGCAGCTTGGGCGGGACCCAGTACTTC.